The present T cell receptor beta chain was sequenced within a study of cytomegalovirus exposure and HLA in healthy donors (dated by TCRdb to about 2017). About the full investigation: According to an earlier analysis of 550 to 700 of the donors, 200 million or so T cells yielded over 100 million unique TCR beta sequences and less than 300 Gb of sequence data. An early release that covered more than 550 HLA-typed donors contained around 300 gigabases of sequencing data and tens of millions of unique TCR sequences. The genetic ancestry cluster associated with self-reported Caucasian donors included 70% to 85% of the roughly 380 genotyped donors. The study aimed to test whether signatures of past pathogen exposure could be identified by cataloging public T cell receptors. The study used immunosequencing to profile the T cell repertoires of about 670 subjects and linked those repertoires to cytomegalovirus serostatus. Besides the first cohort of about 730 subjects, a separate validation cohort made up of some 110 different subjects was used. High-throughput TCR immunosequencing, statistical association of individual TCRs with disease status, and machine learning were combined to predict cytomegalovirus infection status. To study patterns of TCR occurrence, a later analysis re-analyzed previously published TCR beta repertoires from 666 donors and added high-resolution HLA genotyping. Rather than drawing on any new phenotypic data, the later analysis identified candidate immune exposures from TCR beta sequences and the way those sequences occurred across donors. In an earlier analysis of around 540 of the donors, high-throughput TCR beta sequencing was used to judge whether each TCR beta V gene segment behaved as functional or pseudogenic. Alongside the repertoire data, information on donor age, sex, ethnicity and CMV serostatus was compiled. A later genetic analysis took genome-wide SNP genotypes for about three fifths of the roughly 700 donors and used that subset as a discovery cohort. All discovery cohort repertoires had been generated using a single sequencing platform. Class I and class II HLA loci were covered by the typing at four-digit resolution. Typing coverage varied by locus: 629-630 donors for A, B, C, DRB1 and DQB1; around 560 for DQA1; 606 for DPA1; 450 to 480 for DPB1. About 5 DR-DQ haplotypes were handled as single units for association and clustering, since linkage in the cohort was strong. On average, roughly 250,000 unique TCR beta nucleotide sequences were sequenced per donor among some 420 genotyped donors of the cohort, with roughly 19% of those sequences being non-productive. Paper-wide results and their limitations: Assigning TCR associations to individual alleles was difficult when HLA alleles, especially DR and DQ, strongly co-occurred. At a false discovery rate of 0.05, a later analysis linked roughly 17,000 TCR beta sequences to specific HLA alleles. While some public TCRs were present in many individuals, most TCR sequences turned up only very rarely across donors. A further reported finding was that TCR beta sequences accurately predicted the HLA-A and HLA-B alleles for most subjects in the first cohort. Cytomegalovirus status was reported to be diagnosed by the classifier with high specificity and sensitivity in both the original and validation cohorts. CMV serostatus was the only immune exposure information available for the cohort. The study gave a list of roughly 150 TCR beta chains associated with cytomegalovirus. The 87-base-pair reads could not distinguish some IMGT-functional V segments, including TRBV6-2 and TRBV6-3, so those segments were excluded. Three of the identified cytomegalovirus-associated TCR beta chains were confirmed in vitro to be specific for cytomegalovirus antigens. Correlated functional status among segregating V segments might be attributable to linkage disequilibrium, but an unknown experimental factor could not be ruled out. A cluster of highly shared sequence variants was judged likely to be a technical artifact of the sequencing pipeline. It was suggested by the authors that the approach could potentially be generalized to other disease states and immunological phenotypes. V-gene and J-gene trimming of TCR beta chains was associated with a missense DCLRE1C variant in a later genetic analysis, and the association was replicated in an independent cohort. In a later analysis, the rate of TCR association differed among HLA loci, with DRB1 alleles having the most associated TCRs and HLA-C alleles having the fewest. A later analysis found that HLA-associated TCR beta chains were more clonally expanded and had lower generation probabilities than equally common non-associated chains. About 17 rarely observed V segments, including chromosome 9 orphons, were excluded from the earlier analysis of several hundred of the donors because counts were too low. A later analysis reported that several top co-occurrence clusters appeared linked to parvovirus B19, influenza, CMV and Epstein-Barr virus. In a later genetic analysis, fewer N-insertions in productive TCRs were reported among donors in an Asian-associated ancestry cluster than the roughly 640-donor mean. A later analysis found that most CMV-associated TCR beta chains appeared HLA-restricted, with HLA associations seemingly driven largely by CMV exposure. Because HLA typing was missing for some donors at each locus, association tests included only the typed subset. This cohort had only TCR beta chains sequenced, and the lack of alpha or paired-chain data limited which features could be detected. Presence/absence analyses assumed roughly uniform sequencing depth across donors, an assumption that may not hold. Broadly in line with IMGT annotations, most TCR beta V segments showed up in productive rearrangements about 87% or about 30% of the time in an earlier analysis of about 500 of the donors.

Libraries were made using the immunoSEQ multiplex PCR assay. For the multiplex PCR, a mixture combining 60 forward primers for TCR Vbeta segments and 13 reverse primers for TCR Jbeta segments was used. Amplification of the CDR3 region of rearranged TCR beta genes was performed with a multiplex PCR assay on genomic DNA. Amplified TCR beta libraries were sequenced as 87-base-pair reads on the Illumina HiSeq System. On the study's bioinformatics: A later analysis tallied roughly 80 million unique TCR beta chains across the 610 or so repertoires, and some 12 million of those chains were shared by two or more donors. A nearest-neighbor algorithm error-corrected the raw reads and collapsed the reads into unique sequences, merging closely related sequences to remove PCR and sequencing errors. V, D and J gene segments were assigned by aligning CDR3 sequences to IMGT reference sequences. Each retained sequence needed at least a six-nucleotide match to both a V gene segment and a J gene segment. A rearrangement counted as productive if the CDR3 had no stop codons and remained in frame with V and J, and every other rearrangement counted as non-productive. CDR3 was defined according to IMGT convention as the region running from the second conserved V-encoded cysteine to the conserved J-encoded phenylalanine. Sequences without an unambiguous match to a single V gene segment were excluded from the earlier analysis of about 640 of the donors. In an earlier analysis of about 590 of the donors, a V segment was called functional when productive rearrangements were above 56.7%, and segregating when the standard deviation between donors exceeded 5%. A statistical classification framework was built for diagnosing cytomegalovirus status from the catalog of TCR beta chain sequences. A later analysis assigned V and J genes by comparing TCR nucleotide sequences with IMGT/GENE-DB human TR gene sequences. In a later analysis, CDR3 sequences and most-parsimonious VDJ recombination scenarios were assigned using the TCRdist pipeline. In a later analysis, each TCR beta chain was defined by its CDR3 amino acid sequence together with its V-gene family, and reads lacking a unique V-gene family were excluded. As a way to deal with suspected cross-contamination and a sequencing artifact, a later analysis dropped under 600 nucleotide sequences that were highly shared and had low generation probability. In a later analysis, a clonal expansion index was calculated for each public chain from normalized within-repertoire ranks of inferred template counts. In a later analysis, generation probabilities were computed using a VDJ recombination model fitted to out-of-frame rearrangements, and the results were checked against IGoR. A later analysis scored TCR-TCR, TCR-HLA and TCR-CMV co-occurrence with hypergeometric tests, applying a repertoire-size bias correction to TCR pairs. A later analysis estimated false discovery rates by permuting HLA or CMV assignments 20 times. In a later analysis, co-occurring TCRs were grouped using DBSCAN, and TCRdist sequence similarity was added for clustering within HLA-allele-positive subsets. Co-occurrence clustering excluded repertoires with fewer than 30,000 or more than 120,000 public chains, plus five with anomalous nucleotide sharing. TCRdb obtained this table from immuneACCESS and retained in-frame rearrangements with V and J assigned. These tables miss some clones; where compared with another copy, unresolved V genes account for less than half of the shortfall, and the remainder is unexplained. The DNA was the basis for D and trimming; V, J and clone size are from that table. The sample data list under 200,000 clones, and about 70% of these were observed just once. The top ten constitute 3.5% to 5% of the sample.

Note on this clone: There is no known antigen for this receptor. Base quality data are lacking; no much larger clone is found one base away.

The cohort was made up of approximately 670 healthy bone marrow donors. Cohort members were all nominally healthy when sampled, although unrecorded immune exposures were likely present. The donor tested CMV seropositive and was one of the 289 seropositive cohort members. Every donor gave a peripheral blood sample, and the peripheral blood mononuclear cells from that sample were used for TCR beta sequencing. Genomic DNA extraction from the blood cell samples was performed with the Qiagen DNeasy Blood Extraction Kit. Counted from cysteine to phenylalanine, this CDR3 has 16 amino acids. Of all the DNA, just the CDR3 is kept, 48 bases in frame from base 1. Cut back by 3 bases and 3 bases, the V and J ends lie 17 bases apart. CDR1 and CDR2 were assigned from the germline V gene (reference sequence) as LNHDA and SQIVND.

Recombination connected TRBV19 to TRBJ1-1, with the D gene not confidently named. The sequencing input was PBMCs. The receptor comes from a woman aged 18 to 35 in good health and CMV-seropositive. The CDR3 in this case is CASSIRTDWRDTEAFF. The nucleotides read TGTGCCAGTAGTATCAGGACGGATTGGAGGGACACTGAAGCTTTCTTT.